Each of the 25 T cell receptor beta chains below was sequenced from the same sample in a study of blood T cells in healthy people across ages. The use of a sample-barcoded 5' primer and a J-beta primer mix characterized a second PCR of 7 to 11 cycles. In TCRdb, the 5' RACE reads were re-called with MiXCR into one record per CDR3 protein. The data hold around 1,500,000 distinct CDR3 sequences, with 28% observed a single time. The sequenced material came from blood. The source is a woman between 25 and 40 years old in good health.

The V gene is TRBV6-5, the J gene TRBJ1-5, with D perhaps TRBD1 (6 bases). This CDR3 is 16 amino acids long. The germline CDR1 and CDR2 sequences are MNHEY and SVGAGI. V was clipped by 0 bases and J by 6 bases, with 15 bases between them. CDR3 sequence reads: CASSYSPLGASQPQHF. The CDR3 coding sequence is TGTGCCAGCAGTTACTCGCCCCTGGGGGCAAGTCAGCCCCAGCATTTT.

The gene calls are TRBV12-3 or TRBV12-4 and TRBJ1-5, with D perhaps matching TRBD1 (5 bases). The V end lost 2 bases, the J end lost 6 bases, and 11 bases lay between the germline ends. The CDR3 loop spans 14 amino acids. In DNA form, the CDR3 reads TGTGCCAGCAGTTTATGGACGGACATTCAGCCCCAGCATTTT. Its translation: CASSLWTDIQPQHF.

This clonotype turned up a few times. V usage is TRBV6-2 or TRBV6-3 and J usage is TRBJ2-6; TRBD1 is a possible D gene (5 bases). This CDR3 region has 18 residues. Germline assignment: CDR1 MNHEY and CDR2 SVGEGT. Deletions cut 8 bases from V and 0 bases from J, with 20 bases between. CDR3 sequence (DNA): TGTGCCAGCCTCTTCAGGCCCGGACACTTCTCTGGGGCCAACGTCCTGACTTTC. Translating it yields CASLFRPGHFSGANVLTF.

This chain uses TRBV2 with TRBJ2-1; 8 bases fit TRBD1. The CDR3 is 13 residues long. J lost 12 bases, V lost 2 bases, and 6 bases had no gene match. Germline loops: CDR1 SNHLY, CDR2 FYNNEI. As DNA, the CDR3 is TGTGCCAGCAGTGAACAGGGGGCCCGGGGGCAGTTCTTC. Protein sequence: CASSEQGARGQFF.

This clonotype was seen a few times. The chain carries TRBV12-3 or TRBV12-4 and TRBJ2-3, with D perhaps given as TRBD1 or TRBD2 (6 bases each). Trimming left V 8 bases short and J 1 base short, with 16 bases between. The CDR3 runs to 15 residues. For the CDR3, the DNA is TGTGCCAGCTACAGAGGGGGGCTCGGCACAGATACGCAGTATTTT. This gives the protein CASYRGGLGTDTQYF.

The sample holds many counts of this clonotype. The chain employs TRBV29-1 and TRBJ2-5, with D unresolved. Germline V CDR1 and CDR2: SQVTM, ANQGSEA. This CDR3 has 9 amino acids. The germline V and J ends were trimmed by 1 base and 10 bases, with 4 bases remaining between them. In DNA, the CDR3 is TGCAGCGTTGAAGGACGCCAGTACTTC. It translates to CSVEGRQYF.

As regards this clonotype: The germline gene is not matched at one end of the junction; a read error may be the cause. The chain combines TRBV20-1 with TRBJ1-1, with D possibly TRBD1 on 6 matching bases. Looked up from germline, CDR1 is DFQATT and CDR2 is SNEGSKA (reference sequence). This CDR3 region has 17 residues. This CDR3 is CSARAPAGAGGDTEALF. The DNA of the CDR3 is TGCAGTGCTAGGGCCCCGGCCGGGGCCGGCGGGGACACTGAAGCTCTCTTT.

The table lists this clonotype with a few counts. The V call is TRBV7-9, the J call TRBJ2-7; 9 bases match TRBD1. The J call could be wrong; TRBJ2-5 is a better fit for the DNA end. This CDR3 comprises 17 residues. Germline V gene data show CDR1 as SEHNR and CDR2 as FQNEAQ (reference sequence). The CDR3 sequence: CASSLGQDRGLSETQYF. As DNA, the CDR3 is TGTGCCAGCAGCTTAGGACAGGACAGGGGACTGTCAGAGACCCAGTACTTC.

This clonotype was counted many times. The chain combines TRBV7-2 with TRBJ2-5, with 9 bases that match TRBD1. The CDR3 extends over 15 amino acids. CDR1 and CDR2 (germline): SGHTA, FQGNSA. V lost 4 bases and J lost 4; bases outside the gene matches: 7. The CDR3 sequence: CASSSPDRGRETQYF. CDR3 DNA sequence: TGTGCCAGCAGCTCTCCGGACAGGGGCCGAGAGACCCAGTACTTC.

The CDR3 DNA sequence: TGCAGTGCTGCCGGGGGCCCTCGAAACAATGAGCAGTTCTTC. It encodes CSAAGGPRNNEQFF. V usage is TRBV20-1 and J usage is TRBJ2-1; D possibly matches TRBD1 or TRBD2 (6 bases each). Germline-derived CDR1 and CDR2 are DFQATT and SNEGSKA (reference sequence). The CDR3 consists of 14 residues. Trimming shortened V by 5 bases and J by 5 bases, and 16 bases separated the two germline ends.

On this clonotype: Germline and junction disagree at one end, which may indicate a read error. The V call is TRBV20-1, the J call TRBJ2-5; 10 bases are shared with TRBD2. Germline V gene data show CDR1 as DFQATT and CDR2 as SNEGSKA (reference sequence). This CDR3 is built from 15 residues. The CDR3 nucleotides read TGCAGTTCTAGAGTTTCTAGCGGGGGATCTGAGACCCAGTACTTC. Translated: CSSRVSSGGSETQYF.

This clonotype occurred a few times. The V gene is TRBV2, the J gene TRBJ2-1; TRBD2 matches at 7 bases. Germline CDR1 and CDR2: SNHLY and FYNNEI. The CDR3 contains 15 residues. J was trimmed by 5 bases and V by 5 bases; bases with no gene match: 9. CDR3 amino acids: CASSWSSGENNEQFF. In DNA form, the CDR3 reads TGTGCCAGCAGTTGGTCTAGCGGAGAAAACAATGAGCAGTTCTTC.

V and J are TRBV5-1 and TRBJ2-5, with a weak D call TRBD2 (5 bases). The V gene's germline CDR1 is SGHRS and CDR2 YFSETQ. V was clipped by 4 bases and J by 11 bases, with 18 bases between them. The CDR3 runs to 13 residues. Here the CDR3 DNA reads TGCGCCAGCAGCACTCCCCCGCGTTCGGGGCAGTACTTC. Its translation: CASSTPPRSGQYF.

V gene TRBV7-9 combines with J gene TRBJ2-3; 10 nucleotides line up with TRBD2. The J segment lost 5 bases and the V segment lost 1 base, leaving 6 bases of the junction unmatched. Germline CDR1 is SEHNR and CDR2 is FQNEAQ (reference sequence). This CDR3 is built from 16 residues. The DNA of the CDR3 is TGTGCCAGCAGCTTAGATTTAGCGGGAGGTGGAGATACGCAGTATTTT. The encoded protein is CASSLDLAGGGDTQYF.

This chain connects TRBV29-1 to TRBJ1-3, with a possible D match to TRBD1 (6 bases). Germline V gene data show CDR1 as SQVTM and CDR2 as ANQGSEA. V lost 7 bases and J 0 bases, leaving 13 bases between the germline ends. The CDR3 spans 14 residues. The CDR3 coding sequence is TGCAGCGGCCGGGACACCAGCTCTGGAAACACCATATATTTT. Protein sequence: CSGRDTSSGNTIYF. The full variable domain, with the rest looked up from reference TRBV29-1 and TRBJ1-3, is SAVISQKPSRDICQRGTSLTIQCQVDSQVTMMFWYRQQPGQSLTLIATANQGSEATYESGFVIDKFPISRPNLTFSTLTVSNMSPEDSSIYLCSGRDTSSGNTIYFGEGSWLTVV.

The V gene is TRBV6-2 or TRBV6-3, the J gene TRBJ1-6; TRBD1 is a possible D gene (5 bases). In germline, CDR1 is MNHEY, CDR2 SVGEGT. CDR3 length: 20 residues. V gave up 0 bases and J gave up 7 bases, with 25 bases separating them. The CDR3 loop reads CASSYSAWKDGTEANSPLHF. The CDR3, as DNA: TGTGCCAGCAGTTACTCGGCTTGGAAGGACGGGACGGAAGCCAATTCACCCCTCCACTTT.

As concerns this clonotype: Given a much more abundant clone one base away, this may be a read error. V gene TRBV6-7 combines with J gene TRBJ1-5; the D gene is possibly TRBD1 (5 bases). TRBV6-7 is reported as an ORF; its role is uncertain. The CDR3 contains 20 residues. Trimming left V 0 bases short and J 2 bases short, with 23 bases between. The DNA of the CDR3 is TGTGCCAGCAGTTACTCAAATCCACGGGGCCCCGGGTTATGCAATCAGCCCCAGCATTTT. This codes for CASSYSNPRGPGLCNQPQHF.

This clonotype appeared a few times. The V and J genes are TRBV20-1 and TRBJ2-1; D perhaps matches TRBD2 (7 bases). From germline, CDR1 is DFQATT and CDR2 SNEGSKA (reference sequence). CDR3 length: 13 residues. Trimming took off 3 bases at V and 7 bases at J, with 13 bases between the two ends. This CDR3 is CSASRGARNEQFF. CDR3 nucleotide sequence: TGCAGTGCTAGTCGGGGGGCGCGTAATGAGCAGTTCTTC.

The genes are TRBV12-3 or TRBV12-4 and TRBJ1-5, with D uncertain. The CDR3 runs to 14 residues. Between the trimmed V and J ends, which lost 3 bases and 9 bases, there was a span of 15 bases. The CDR3: CASSLGGSIRPQHF. DNA for the CDR3: TGTGCCAGCAGTTTGGGAGGGAGCATCCGGCCCCAGCATTTT.

This clonotype was counted between two and nine times. The rearrangement links TRBV20-1 to TRBJ2-7, with 12 positions matching TRBD2. The CDR3 length is 15 residues. Germline lookup yields CDR1 DFQATT and CDR2 SNEGSKA (reference sequence). V lost 1 base and J lost 3; bases outside the gene matches: 4. DNA of the CDR3: TGCAGTGCTAGAGGGACTAGCGGGAACCTCTACGAGCAGTACTTC. Translating gives CSARGTSGNLYEQYF.

There are many counts of this clonotype. This rearrangement joins TRBV5-1 to TRBJ2-1, with 8 bases aligning to TRBD1. The CDR3 runs to 13 residues. V lost 4 bases to trimming and J lost 8 bases; unmatched junction nucleotides: 5. The germline V gene encodes CDR1 SGHRS and CDR2 YFSETQ. In DNA form, the CDR3 reads TGCGCCAGCAGCCCGACAGGGGTTGATGAGCAGTTCTTC. Translation: CASSPTGVDEQFF.

The sample holds many counts of this clonotype. The rearrangement links TRBV27 to TRBJ2-1; TRBD2 matches at 12 bases. Trimming took 6 bases from V and 0 from J; bases not matched to a gene: 9. Germline lookup yields CDR1 MNHEY and CDR2 SMNVEV (reference sequence). The CDR3 consists of 18 residues. The DNA of the CDR3 is TGTGCCAGCAGCCAGACTAGCGGGAGTACCCGCTCCTACAATGAGCAGTTCTTC. This encodes CASSQTSGSTRSYNEQFF.

This clonotype has just a few counts. The chain employs TRBV30 and TRBJ2-7; possible D gene TRBD2, 5 bases. Per the germline V gene, CDR1 is GTSNPN and CDR2 is SVGIG (reference sequence). This CDR3 is 12 amino acids long. The germline V and J ends were trimmed by 2 bases and 3 bases, with 8 bases remaining between them. CDR3 protein: CAWSTGNYEQYF. The CDR3 region has the DNA TGTGCCTGGAGTACGGGGAACTACGAGCAGTACTTC.

This clonotype was found a few times. In nucleotides, the CDR3 is TGTGCCAGCAGCGGAAGGGGGGAGGCTAACTATGGCTACACCTTC. Residues: CASSGRGEANYGYTF. The V gene is TRBV7-9, the J gene TRBJ1-2; D is possibly TRBD1 (6 bases). The CDR3 is made up of 15 amino acids. Germline V gene sequence: CDR1 SEHNR, CDR2 FQNEAQ (reference sequence). Trimming cost V 5 bases and J 0 bases, with 13 bases left between them.

There are many counts of this clonotype. The V and J genes are TRBV7-2 and TRBJ2-7; 9 bases are a match to TRBD1. This CDR3 region has 15 residues. The V gene's germline CDR1 is SGHTA and CDR2 FQGNSA. Unmatched junction bases numbered 6, after V lost 4 bases and J lost 2 bases. The CDR3 coding sequence is TGTGCCAGCAGCTGGCAGGGACAGGGCCCCTACGAGCAGTACTTC. Its protein is CASSWQGQGPYEQYF. The complete variable domain, with remaining parts taken from reference TRBV7-2 and TRBJ2-7, reads GAGVSQSPSNKVTEKGKDVELRCDPISGHTALYWYRQSLGQGLEFLIYFQGNSAPDKSGLPSDRFSAERTGGSVSTLTIQRTQQEDSAVYLCASSWQGQGPYEQYFGPGTRLTVT.